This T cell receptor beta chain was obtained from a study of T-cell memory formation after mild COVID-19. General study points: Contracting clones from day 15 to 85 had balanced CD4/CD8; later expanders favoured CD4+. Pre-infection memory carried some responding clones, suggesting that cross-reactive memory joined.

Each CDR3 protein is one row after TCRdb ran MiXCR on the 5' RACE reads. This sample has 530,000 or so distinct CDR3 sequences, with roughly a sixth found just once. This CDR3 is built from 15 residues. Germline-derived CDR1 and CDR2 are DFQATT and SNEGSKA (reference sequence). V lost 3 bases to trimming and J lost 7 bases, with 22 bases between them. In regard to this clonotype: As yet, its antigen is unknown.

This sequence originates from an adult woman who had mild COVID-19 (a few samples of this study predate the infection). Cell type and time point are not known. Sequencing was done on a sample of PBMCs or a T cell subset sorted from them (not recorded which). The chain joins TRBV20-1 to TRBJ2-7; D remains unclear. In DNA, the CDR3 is TGCAGTGCTAGCCTAAGTAGAGACTCGGCCTGGGAGCAGTACTTC. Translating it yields CSASLSRDSAWEQYF.